This T cell receptor (beta chain) originates from a study of blood T cells in healthy people across ages. General study points: Donor CMV status was unknown, possibly confounding expanded clonotype changes.

Healthy Caucasians from Russia aged about 6 to 90 served as donors. A sample-barcoded 5' primer and a J-beta primer mix were used in a second PCR of roughly 6 to 11 cycles. One entry per CDR3 protein, called by TCRdb with MiXCR from the 5' RACE reads. The sample consists of around 870,000 distinct CDR3 sequences, less than 35% of them appearing once. Turning to this clonotype: What it binds is not known.

Sequenced material: blood. The sequence came from a woman of 80 years or more in good health.

The CDR3 loop reads CASKSRQGSTDTQYF. The CDR3 DNA reads as TGTGCCAGCAAGTCCCGACAGGGTAGCACAGATACGCAGTATTTT. The chain joins TRBV6-6 to TRBJ2-3, with 7 bases aligning to TRBD1. The germline V gene has CDR1 MNHNY and CDR2 SVGAGI (reference sequence). The V gene end was trimmed by 7 bases and the J gene end by 0 bases; junction bases not matched to a gene: 7. The CDR3 totals 15 residues.